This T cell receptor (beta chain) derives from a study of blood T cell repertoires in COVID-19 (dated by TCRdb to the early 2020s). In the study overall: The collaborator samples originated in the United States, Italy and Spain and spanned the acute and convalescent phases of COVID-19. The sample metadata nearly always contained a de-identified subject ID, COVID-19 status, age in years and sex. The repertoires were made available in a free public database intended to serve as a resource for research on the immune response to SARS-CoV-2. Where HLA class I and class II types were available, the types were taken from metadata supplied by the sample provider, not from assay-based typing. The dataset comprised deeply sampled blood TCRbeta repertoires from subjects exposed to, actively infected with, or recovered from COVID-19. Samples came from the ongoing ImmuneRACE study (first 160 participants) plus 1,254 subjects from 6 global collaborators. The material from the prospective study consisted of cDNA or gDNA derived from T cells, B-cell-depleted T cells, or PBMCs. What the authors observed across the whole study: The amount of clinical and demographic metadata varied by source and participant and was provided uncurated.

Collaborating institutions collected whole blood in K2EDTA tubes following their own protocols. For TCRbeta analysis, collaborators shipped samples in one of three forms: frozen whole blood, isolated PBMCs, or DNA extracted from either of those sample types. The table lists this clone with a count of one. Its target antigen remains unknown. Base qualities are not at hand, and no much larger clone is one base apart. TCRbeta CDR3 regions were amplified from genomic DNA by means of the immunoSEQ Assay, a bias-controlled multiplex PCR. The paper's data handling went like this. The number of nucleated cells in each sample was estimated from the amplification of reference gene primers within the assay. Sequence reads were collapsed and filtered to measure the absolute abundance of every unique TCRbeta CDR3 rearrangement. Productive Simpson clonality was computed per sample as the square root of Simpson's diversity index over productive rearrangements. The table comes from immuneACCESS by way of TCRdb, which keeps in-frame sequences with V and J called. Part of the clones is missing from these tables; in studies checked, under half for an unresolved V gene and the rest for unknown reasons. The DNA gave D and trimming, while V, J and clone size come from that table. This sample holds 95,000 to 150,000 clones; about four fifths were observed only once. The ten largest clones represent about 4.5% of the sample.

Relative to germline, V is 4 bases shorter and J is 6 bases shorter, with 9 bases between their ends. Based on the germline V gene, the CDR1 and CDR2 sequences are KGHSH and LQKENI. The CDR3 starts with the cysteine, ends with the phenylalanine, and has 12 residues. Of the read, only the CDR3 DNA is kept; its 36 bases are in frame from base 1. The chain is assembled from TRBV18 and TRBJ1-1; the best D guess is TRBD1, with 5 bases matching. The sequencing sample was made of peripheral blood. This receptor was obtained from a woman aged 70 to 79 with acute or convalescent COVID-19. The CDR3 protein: CASSLAGAEAFF. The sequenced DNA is TGTGCCAGCTCACTAGCGGGGGCTGAAGCTTTCTTT. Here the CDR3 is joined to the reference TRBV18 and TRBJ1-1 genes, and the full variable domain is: NAGVMQNPRHLVRRRGQEARLRCSPMKGHSHVYWYRQLPEEGLKFMVYLQKENIIDESGMPKERFSAEFPKEGPSILRIQQVVRGDSAAYFCASSLAGAEAFFGQGTRLTVV.